A single sample gave rise to the 28 T cell receptor delta chains below, sequenced in a study of gamma-delta T cells after stem cell transplantation. TCRdb re-processed the RT-PCR reads using CATT. The table has a few thousand delta-chain clones, approximately 2.1% seen once. Sequencing input: gamma-delta T cells. The receptor source for this set is a human donor. It is not recorded whose cells these are; they may come from a transplant donor.

This clone qualifies as large (0.1 to 1%). The V call is TRDV2, the J call TRDJ3, with D perhaps TRDD3 (5 bases). The length of the CDR3 is 19 residues. Germline V lookup: CDR1 GEAIGNYY, CDR2 EKD. V was pared by 0 bases and J by 0 bases, with 14 bases between. The CDR3 is CACDTAGYRSSWDTRQMFF. CDR3 bases: TGTGCCTGTGACACCGCCGGATATAGGAGCTCCTGGGACACCCGACAGATGTTTTTC.

This clone has just a few counts. TCRdb has a much larger clone's protein, which differs at residue 20 from the translation of this DNA, likely because of a read error; what is shown is the protein translated from the DNA. The chain recombines TRDV2 with TRDJ3; the match to TRDD3 covers 12 bases. Germline CDR1 is GEAIGNYY and CDR2 is EKD. The CDR3 runs 22 residues. CDR3 sequence reads: CACDTVSLGDTPPSWDTRQIFF. DNA of the CDR3: TGTGCCTGTGACACCGTGTCGCTGGGGGATACGCCCCCTTCCTGGGACACCCGACAGATATTTTTC.

This clone appeared a few times. Only one base separates this from a far larger clonotype, so it likely reflects a read error. Other DNA sequences from this sample encode an identical CDR3 as well. The gene calls are TRDV2 and TRDJ1, with 8 positions matching TRDD3. This CDR3 is 15 amino acids long. With V trimmed by 2 bases and J by 10 bases, 14 bases remained unmatched. Looked up from germline, CDR1 is GEAIGNYY and CDR2 is EKD. CDR3 residues: CACDKLLGVPEGLIF. The CDR3 region has the DNA TGTGCCTGTGACAAACTACTGGGGGTCCCTGAAGGACTCATCTTT.

This clone was counted only a few times. This DNA's translation differs at residue 5 from TCRdb's protein, which comes from a much larger clone; a read error is likely, and the protein shown is translated from the DNA. V gene TRDV2 combines with J gene TRDJ1; D remains unclear. The CDR3 runs 14 residues. Germline CDR1 is GEAIGNYY and CDR2 is EKD. Written as DNA, the CDR3 is TGTGCCTGTGACGCCGTCGGGGCCCTCGATAGACTCATCTTT. Protein product: CACDAVGALDRLIF.

This clone is termed medium-sized. The V and J genes are TRDV1 and TRDJ1, with 13 bases identical to TRDD3. The CDR3 loop spans 25 amino acids. The germline CDR1 and CDR2 sequences are TSWWSYY and QGS. The trim removed 0 bases at V and 0 bases at J, leaving 25 bases unmatched. The CDR3 nucleotides are TGTGCTCTTGGGGAACTAGACCCCTCCTACCCGTTACTGGGGGATACGCCCCCCTACACCGATAAACTCATCTTT. This translates into CALGELDPSYPLLGDTPPYTDKLIF.

A note on this clone: The protein recorded in TCRdb matches a much larger clone and deviates from this DNA's translation at residue 12, suggesting a read error; the protein here is obtained by translating the DNA. This chain links TRDV2 with TRDJ1, with no clear D. This CDR3 is built from 14 residues. The germline V gene encodes CDR1 GEAIGNYY and CDR2 EKD. CDR3 region: CACAGIQITDKPIF. The CDR3 bases are TGTGCCTGTGCCGGTATACAAATCACCGATAAACCCATCTTT.

This clone was seen only a few times. This DNA's translation and the protein TCRdb lists, from a much larger clone, do not match at residue 6, likely due to a read error; the protein shown is translated from the DNA. This rearrangement joins TRDV2 to TRDJ1; maybe TRDD2 (5 bases). Trimming removed 0 bases from V and 4 bases from J, with 14 bases in between. This CDR3 is 15 amino acids long. CDR1 and CDR2 (germline): GEAIGNYY, EKD. CDR3 nucleotides: TGTGCCTGTGACACCATTTCCTCACGAGGCGATAAACTCATCTTT. As protein: CACDTISSRGDKLIF.

Turning to this clone: The protein TCRdb lists belongs to a much larger clone and differs from this DNA's translation at residue 8, which points to a read error; the protein shown is made from the DNA. This chain uses TRDV1 with TRDJ1; D may be TRDD3 (5 bases). Per germline, CDR1 TSWWSYY and CDR2 QGS. The CDR3 sequence is 18 residues long. Deletions cut 3 bases from V and 0 bases from J, with 20 bases between. The CDR3 is CALGDSTEGGEYTDKLIF. The CDR3 bases are TGTGCTCTTGGGGACAGTACCGAGGGCGGGGAGTACACCGATAAACTCATCTTT.

This chain uses TRDV2 with TRDJ3; TRDD3 might be the D (6 bases). The CDR3 is made up of 19 amino acids. Looked up from germline, CDR1 is GEAIGNYY and CDR2 is EKD. V was pared by 4 bases and J by 0 bases, with 18 bases between. The CDR3 coding sequence is TGTGCCTGTGATTATCCGGGGGACTCCCTCTCCTGGGACACCCGACAGATGTTTTTC. It yields the protein CACDYPGDSLSWDTRQMFF.

The table lists this clone with a few counts. TCRdb shows a much larger clone's protein in place of this DNA's translation, and the two differ at residue 7, likely through a read error; the protein shown is translated from the DNA. The rearrangement links TRDV2 to TRDJ1; D ambiguous. With 5 bases removed from V and 0 bases from J, the gap between germline ends came to 15 bases. The germline V gene encodes CDR1 GEAIGNYY and CDR2 EKD. This CDR3 comprises 15 residues. Here the CDR3 DNA reads TGTGCCTGTGCCGGTCTGAGGGACTACACCGATAAACTCATCTTT. Its translation: CACAGLRDYTDKLIF.

About this clone itself: TCRdb's listed protein matches a much larger clone and diverges from this DNA's translation at residue 6, likely through a read error; the protein shown comes from the DNA. The chain links TRDV2 to TRDJ1, with D possibly matching TRDD3 (5 bases). The CDR3 length is 15 residues. The V and J ends lost 1 base and 7 bases respectively, with 18 bases between them. CDR1 is GEAIGNYY and CDR2 is EKD in the germline V gene. Written as DNA, the CDR3 is TGTGCCTGTGACACACCGGGGACCACCGCGGGTAAACTCATCTTT. This gives the protein CACDTPGTTAGKLIF.

Comment on this clone: This DNA's translation and the protein TCRdb lists, from a much larger clone, do not match at residue 12, likely due to a read error; the protein shown is translated from the DNA. The rearrangement links TRDV2 to TRDJ1; D possibly corresponds to TRDD3 (6 bases). Trimming removed 1 base from V and 0 bases from J, with 20 bases in between. In germline, CDR1 is GEAIGNYY, CDR2 EKD. This CDR3 is built from 18 residues. The CDR3 loop reads CACDTVEGIAGDTDKLIF. For the CDR3, the DNA is TGTGCCTGTGACACTGTGGAAGGGATAGCGGGGGACACCGATAAACTCATCTTT.

This clone showed up just a few times. Since a far larger clone is one base different, this is likely a read error. Other DNA sequences within the sample encode an identical CDR3. V usage is TRDV2 and J usage is TRDJ1, with 11 bases that match TRDD3. CDR1 and CDR2 (germline): GEAIGNYY, EKD. This CDR3 is built from 16 residues. Written as DNA, the CDR3 is TGCGCCTGTGACAAACTGGGGGATAAGGCCACCGATAAACTCATCTTT. It codes for CACDKLGDKATDKLIF.

This clone appeared a few times. For this DNA, TCRdb reports the protein of a much larger clone, which diverges at residue 19, most likely from a read error; the protein presented here is translated directly from the DNA. This chain uses TRDV2 with TRDJ1, with 13 nucleotides matching TRDD3. This CDR3 is built from 22 residues. Germline CDR1 and CDR2: GEAIGNYY and EKD. The CDR3 bases are TGTGCCTGTGACACTCTCCGTACTGGGGGATACGGGGGGATTGAGTACACCGATAGACTCATCTTT. Translation: CACDTLRTGGYGGIEYTDRLIF.

This clone appeared many times. The protein given by TCRdb reflects a much larger clone and differs at residue 9 from this DNA's translation, likely from a read error; the protein shown is the DNA's translation. The rearrangement uses TRDV2 and TRDJ1; TRDD3 might be the D (6 bases). V was clipped by 0 bases and J by 0 bases, with 19 bases between them. This CDR3 is 18 amino acids long. CDR1 GEAIGNYY and CDR2 EKD come from the germline V gene. In nucleotides, the CDR3 is TGTGCCTGTGACACCCTGATGGGGGTACGCGGGGACACCGATAAACTCATCTTT. Translation: CACDTLMGVRGDTDKLIF.

The chain carries TRDV2 and TRDJ1; 9 nucleotides agree with TRDD3. V shed 3 bases, J shed 1 base, and the junction held 8 bases outside the gene matches. CDR1 GEAIGNYY and CDR2 EKD come from the germline V gene. The CDR3 covers 16 residues. The CDR3 is CACDPVLGDLTDKLIF. CDR3 nucleotides: TGTGCCTGTGACCCCGTACTGGGGGACCTCACCGATAAACTCATCTTT.

Of note for this clone: With a far larger clone one base away, a read error is the likely cause. The sample carries other DNA sequences with the same CDR3. The chain combines TRDV2 with TRDJ1, with a possible D match to TRDD3 (6 bases). The CDR3 extends over 15 amino acids. Germline V CDR1 and CDR2: GEAIGNYY, EKD. This chain's CDR3 is CACDIWGQGDDKLIF. The CDR3 DNA sequence: TGTGCCTGCGACATCTGGGGCCAAGGGGACGATAAACTCATCTTT.

As concerns this clone: A far larger clone is a single base away, which makes a read error likely. The sample has other DNA sequences that encode this CDR3 too. V gene TRDV2 combines with J gene TRDJ3, with TRDD3 identical over 7 bases. This CDR3 is built from 19 residues. Per the germline V gene, CDR1 is GEAIGNYY and CDR2 is EKD. CDR3 DNA: TGTGCCTGTGACACCGTCGGGGATAAGGGCTCCTGGGACACCCGGCAGATGTTTTTC. Its translation is CACDTVGDKGSWDTRQMFF.

Comment on this clone: This likely stems from a read error, as it lies one base from a far larger clone. Because the CDR3's place on the DNA is in doubt, the DNA is left out and the CDR3 is given as listed by TCRdb. The rearrangement uses TRDV2 and TRDJ1; the table's D call TRDD3 went unverified against the DNA. Per germline, CDR1 GEAIGNYY and CDR2 EKD. The CDR3 is 24 amino acids in total, end residues counted. The CDR3 reads CACDTPRTSVLGEKRGLYTDKLIF.

This chain connects TRDV2 to TRDJ1; 13 nucleotides line up with TRDD3. Trimming took 0 bases from V and 4 from J; bases not matched to a gene: 10. This CDR3 is built from 18 residues. Germline lookup yields CDR1 GEAIGNYY and CDR2 EKD. CDR3 region: CACDTVTGGYAHFDKLIF. CDR3 DNA sequence: TGTGCCTGTGACACCGTGACTGGGGGATACGCGCACTTCGATAAACTCATCTTT.

By proportion, this clone is large. The chain is built from TRDV2 and TRDJ1; the D gene is possibly TRDD3 (5 bases). V lost 1 base and J 0 bases, leaving 17 bases between the germline ends. The CDR3 covers 17 residues. Looked up from germline, CDR1 is GEAIGNYY and CDR2 is EKD. Here the CDR3 DNA reads TGTGCCTGTGACACAATCCGCCCGAGGGGGTACACCGATAAACTCATCTTT. Encoded protein: CACDTIRPRGYTDKLIF.

Concerning this clone: A read error is the likely source, as a far larger clone sits one nucleotide away. In the same sample, other DNA sequences code for this CDR3. This chain joins TRDV2 and TRDJ1, with D possibly called TRDD2 or TRDD3 (5 bases each). Germline V gene lookup returns CDR1 GEAIGNYY and CDR2 EKD. This CDR3 has 19 amino acids. Trimming cost V 1 base and J 2 bases, with 25 bases left between them. The CDR3 DNA reads TGTGCCTGTGACACAGTACCTACACCCAGGGATGACGAGACCGATAAACTCATCTTT. It is translated as CACDTVPTPRDDETDKLIF.

This clone was seen a handful of times. Translating this DNA gives a protein that differs at residue 15 from the TCRdb one, which belongs to a much larger clone; a read error is likely, and the protein shown is this translation. The chain uses TRDV2 and TRDJ1, with TRDD3 matching over 12 bases. The CDR3 runs to 19 residues. The germline V gene has CDR1 GEAIGNYY and CDR2 EKD. DNA of the CDR3: TGTGCCTGTGACACCGTACTGGGGGATACTGAGTCCGGCACCGTTAAACTCATCTTT. This gives the protein CACDTVLGDTESGTVKLIF.

In its sample, this clone was seen a few times. TCRdb lists the protein of a much larger clone for this DNA, which differs at residue 3, so this is likely a read error; the protein given here is translated from the DNA itself. The J gene is TRDJ1, the V gene TRDV2; a possible D gene is TRDD3 (5 bases). From germline, CDR1 is GEAIGNYY and CDR2 EKD. This CDR3 spans 17 amino acids. CDR3 in DNA: TGTGCCCGTGACACAATCCGCCCGAGGGGGTACACCGATAAACTCATCTTT. It translates to CARDTIRPRGYTDKLIF.

Concerning this clone itself: TCRdb shows a much larger clone's protein in place of this DNA's translation, and the two differ at residue 12, likely through a read error; the protein shown is translated from the DNA. The rearrangement uses TRDV2 and TRDJ1; no clear D gene. This CDR3 has 15 residues. Deletions cut 3 bases from V and 11 bases from J, with 24 bases between. In germline, CDR1 is GEAIGNYY, CDR2 EKD. The CDR3 DNA reads as TGTGCCTGTGACCTCATTCCGCACAAACCAGGAGACCTCATCTTT. Its translation is CACDLIPHKPGDLIF.

A word on this clone: This DNA's translation and the protein TCRdb lists, from a much larger clone, do not match at residue 4, likely due to a read error; the protein shown is translated from the DNA. The DNA for the CDR3 is TGTGCCTGTAACACCGTGGGGATACTACACCACACCGATAAACTCATCTTT. This sequence encodes CACNTVGILHHTDKLIF. The chain uses TRDV2 and TRDJ1; TRDD3 aligns across 8 bases. The germline V gene encodes CDR1 GEAIGNYY and CDR2 EKD. CDR3 length: 17 amino acids.

This clone was counted only a few times. TCRdb's listed protein matches a much larger clone and diverges from this DNA's translation at residue 14, likely through a read error; the protein shown comes from the DNA. This chain connects TRDV2 to TRDJ1; the match to TRDD3 covers 13 bases. Germline V gene data show CDR1 as GEAIGNYY and CDR2 as EKD. The ends lost 3 bases at V and 0 bases at J; junction bases unmatched: 15. This CDR3 spans 20 amino acids. The CDR3 DNA reads TGTGCCTGTGACGCCTTACTGGGGGATACGCAAGGGCCCCACACCGATAAACTCATCTTT. This sequence encodes CACDALLGDTQGPHTDKLIF.

On this clone itself: TCRdb records a much larger clone's protein for this DNA, with a difference at residue 11 that likely arises from a read error; the protein given is the translation of the DNA. The gene calls are TRDV2 and TRDJ1, with D uncertain. CDR1 is GEAIGNYY and CDR2 is EKD in the germline V gene. V was pared by 2 bases and J by 4 bases, with 19 bases between. CDR3 size: 16 residues. CDR3 protein: CACDRLPRGSIDKLIF. For the CDR3, the DNA is TGTGCCTGTGACAGGCTACCTCGTGGTTCCATCGATAAACTCATCTTT.